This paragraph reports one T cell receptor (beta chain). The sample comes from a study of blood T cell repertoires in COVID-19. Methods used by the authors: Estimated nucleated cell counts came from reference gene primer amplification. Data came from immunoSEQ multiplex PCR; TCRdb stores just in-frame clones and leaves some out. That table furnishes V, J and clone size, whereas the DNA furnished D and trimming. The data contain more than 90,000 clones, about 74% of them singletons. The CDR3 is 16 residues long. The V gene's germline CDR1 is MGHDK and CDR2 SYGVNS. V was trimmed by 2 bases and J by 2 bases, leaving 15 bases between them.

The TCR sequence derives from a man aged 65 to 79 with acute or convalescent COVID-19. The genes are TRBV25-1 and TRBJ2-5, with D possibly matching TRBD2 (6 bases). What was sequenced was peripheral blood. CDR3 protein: CASSEEWGDLQETQYF. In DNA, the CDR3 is TGTGCCAGCAGTGAAGAATGGGGGGATCTACAAGAGACCCAGTACTTC.